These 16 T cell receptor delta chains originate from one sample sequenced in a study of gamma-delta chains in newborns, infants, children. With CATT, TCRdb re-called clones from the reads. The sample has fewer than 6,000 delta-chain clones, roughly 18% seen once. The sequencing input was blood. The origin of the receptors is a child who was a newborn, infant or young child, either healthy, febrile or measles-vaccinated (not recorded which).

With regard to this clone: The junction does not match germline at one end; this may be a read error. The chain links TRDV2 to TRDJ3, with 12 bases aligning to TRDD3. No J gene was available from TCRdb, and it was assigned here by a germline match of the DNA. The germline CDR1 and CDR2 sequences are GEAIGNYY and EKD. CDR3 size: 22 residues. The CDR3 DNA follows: TGCGCCTGTGACCCCATAGGAGCTGGGGGATACGCTGACTCCTGGGACACCCGACAGATGTTTTTC. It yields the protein CACDPIGAGGYADSWDTRQMFF.

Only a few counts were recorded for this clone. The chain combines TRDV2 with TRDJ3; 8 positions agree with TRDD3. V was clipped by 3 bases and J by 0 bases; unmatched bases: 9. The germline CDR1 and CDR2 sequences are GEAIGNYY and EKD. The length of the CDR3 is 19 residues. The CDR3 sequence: CACDSYWGASSWDTRQMFF. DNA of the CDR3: TGTGCCTGTGACTCCTACTGGGGGGCGAGCTCCTGGGACACCCGACAGATGTTTTTC.

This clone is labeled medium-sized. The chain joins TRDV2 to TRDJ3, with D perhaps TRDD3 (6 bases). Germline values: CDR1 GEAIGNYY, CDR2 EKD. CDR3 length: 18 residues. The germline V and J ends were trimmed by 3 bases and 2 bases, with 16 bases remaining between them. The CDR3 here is CACDPGGAPTWDTRQMFF. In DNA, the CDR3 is TGTGCCTGTGACCCCGGGGGAGCTCCCACCTGGGACACCCGACAGATGTTTTTC.

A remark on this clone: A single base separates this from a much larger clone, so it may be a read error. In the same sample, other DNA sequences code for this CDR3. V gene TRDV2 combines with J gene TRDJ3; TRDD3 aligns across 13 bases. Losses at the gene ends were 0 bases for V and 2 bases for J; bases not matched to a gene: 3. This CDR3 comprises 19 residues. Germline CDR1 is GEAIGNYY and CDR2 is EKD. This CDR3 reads CACDTLLGDTAWDTRQMFF. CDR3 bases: TGTGCCTGTGACACCTTACTGGGGGATACGGCCTGGGACACCCGACAGATGTTTTTC.

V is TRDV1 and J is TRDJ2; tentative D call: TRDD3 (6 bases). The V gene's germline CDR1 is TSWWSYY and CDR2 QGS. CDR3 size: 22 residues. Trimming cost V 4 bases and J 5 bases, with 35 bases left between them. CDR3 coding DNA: TGTGCTCTTGGGGCCCCTATTTCTAACCCGTCGGGCACCTGGGGAGCTACAGCACAACTCTTCTTT. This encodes CALGAPISNPSGTWGATAQLFF.

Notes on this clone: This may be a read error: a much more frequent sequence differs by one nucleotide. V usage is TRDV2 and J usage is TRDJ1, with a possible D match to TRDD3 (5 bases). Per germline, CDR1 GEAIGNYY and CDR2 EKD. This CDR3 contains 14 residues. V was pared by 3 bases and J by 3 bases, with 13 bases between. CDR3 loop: CACDEMGNADKLIF. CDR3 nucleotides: TGTGCCTGTGACGAGATGGGGAACGCCGATAAACTCATCTTT.

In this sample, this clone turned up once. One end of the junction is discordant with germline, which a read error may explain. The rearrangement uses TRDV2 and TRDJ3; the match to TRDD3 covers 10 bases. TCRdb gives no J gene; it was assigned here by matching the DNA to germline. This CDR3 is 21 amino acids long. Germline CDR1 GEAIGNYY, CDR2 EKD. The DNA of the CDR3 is TGTGCCTGTGACGTCCCCAAGGGGGATACGGCCAGCTCCTGGGACACCCGAAAGATGTTTTTC. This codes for CACDVPKGDTASSWDTRKMFF.

The DNA for the CDR3 is TGTGCTAGTGGGGAAGTAGGCATTCCTTCCGACGAGGCTGAAAAAACCTTGTACACCGATAAACTCATCTTT. Protein product: CASGEVGIPSDEAEKTLYTDKLIF. V and J are TRDV1 and TRDJ1, with D possibly being TRDD2 (6 bases). No J gene is reported in TCRdb; it was inferred here by comparing the DNA with germline. The CDR3 runs 24 residues. Germline CDR1 is TSWWSYY and CDR2 is QGS. V lost 11 bases, J lost 0 bases, and 46 bases lay in between.

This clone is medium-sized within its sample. This CDR3 reads CACDTVASYNGGMAEDKLIF. CDR3 nucleotide sequence: TGTGCCTGTGACACCGTGGCTTCCTATAACGGGGGGATGGCGGAGGATAAACTCATCTTT. The rearrangement links TRDV2 to TRDJ1, with D perhaps being TRDD2 or TRDD3 (7 bases each). The CDR3 extends over 20 amino acids. V was cut by 0 bases and J by 5 bases, with 30 bases left in between. The germline gives CDR1 GEAIGNYY, CDR2 EKD.

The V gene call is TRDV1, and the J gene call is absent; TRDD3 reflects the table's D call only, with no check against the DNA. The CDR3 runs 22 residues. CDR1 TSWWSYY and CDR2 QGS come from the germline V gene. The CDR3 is CAIGEPQPPSYPGGYAFGKIIF. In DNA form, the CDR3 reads TGTGCTATTGGGGAACCGCAACCCCCTTCCTACCCTGGGGGATACGCGTTCGGTAAAATCATCTTT.

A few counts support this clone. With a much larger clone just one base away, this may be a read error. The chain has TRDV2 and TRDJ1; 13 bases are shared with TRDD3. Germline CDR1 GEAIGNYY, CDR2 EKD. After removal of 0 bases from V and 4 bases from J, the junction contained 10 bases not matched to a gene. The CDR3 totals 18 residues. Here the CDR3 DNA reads TGTGCCTGTGACACCGTATCAAACTGGGGGATACGTGGCGATAAACTCATCTTT. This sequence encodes CACDTVSNWGIRGDKLIF.

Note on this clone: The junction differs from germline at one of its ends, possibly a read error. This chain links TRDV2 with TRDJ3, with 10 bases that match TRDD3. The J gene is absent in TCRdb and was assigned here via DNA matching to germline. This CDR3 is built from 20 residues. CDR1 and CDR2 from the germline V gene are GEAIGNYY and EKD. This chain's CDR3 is CACDTAGGYASSWDTRKMFF. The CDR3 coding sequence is TGTGCCTGTGACACGGCCGGGGGATACGCTAGCTCCTGGGACACCCGAAAGATGTTTTTC.

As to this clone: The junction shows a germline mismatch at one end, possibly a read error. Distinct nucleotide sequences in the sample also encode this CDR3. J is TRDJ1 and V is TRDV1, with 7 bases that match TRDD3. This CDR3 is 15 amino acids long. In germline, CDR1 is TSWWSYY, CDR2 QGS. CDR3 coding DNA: TGTGCTCTCGGGGAAGCGGGATACCACACCGATAAACTCATCTTT. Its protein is CALGEAGYHTDKLIF.

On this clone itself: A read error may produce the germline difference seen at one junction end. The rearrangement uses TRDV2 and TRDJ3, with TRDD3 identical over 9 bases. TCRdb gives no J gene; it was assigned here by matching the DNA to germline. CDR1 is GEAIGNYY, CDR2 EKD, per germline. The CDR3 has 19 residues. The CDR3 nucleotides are TGTGCCTGTGACACCGCATGGGGGATAAGCTCCTGGGACACCCGAAAGATGTTTTTC. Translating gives CACDTAWGISSWDTRKMFF.

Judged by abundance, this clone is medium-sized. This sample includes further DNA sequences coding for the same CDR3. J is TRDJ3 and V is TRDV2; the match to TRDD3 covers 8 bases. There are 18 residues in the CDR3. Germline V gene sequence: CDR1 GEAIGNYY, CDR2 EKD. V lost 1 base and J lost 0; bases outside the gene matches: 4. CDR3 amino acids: CACDTGGFSSWDTRQMFF. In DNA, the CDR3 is TGTGCCTGTGACACTGGGGGATTTAGCTCCTGGGACACCCGACAGATGTTTTTC.

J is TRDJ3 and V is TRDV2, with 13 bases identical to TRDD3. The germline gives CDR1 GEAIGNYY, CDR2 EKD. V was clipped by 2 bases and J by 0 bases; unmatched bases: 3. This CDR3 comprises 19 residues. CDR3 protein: CACDKLGDTRSWDTRQMFF. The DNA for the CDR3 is TGTGCCTGTGACAAACTGGGGGATACGCGCTCCTGGGACACCCGACAGATGTTTTTC.